These 7 T cell receptor beta chains share one sample of origin, sequenced in a study of blood T cell repertoires in COVID-19. Sequencing used immunoSEQ multiplex PCR; TCRdb keeps in-frame clones, though not all of them. The sample consists of about 14,000 clones, approximately 90% of them appearing once. The sequenced sample consisted of peripheral blood. These receptors were taken from a human donor with active COVID-19. The donor label of this sample is uncertain.

This sequence joins TRBV27 and TRBJ2-7, with 7 positions matching TRBD1. Looked up from germline, CDR1 is MNHEY and CDR2 is SMNVEV (reference sequence). This CDR3 comprises 14 residues. V lost 2 bases, J lost 1 base, and 2 bases stayed unmatched. The CDR3 DNA sequence: TGTGCCAGCAGTTTAAGGACAGGTTCCTACGAGCAGTACTTC. Amino acids: CASSLRTGSYEQYF.

V usage is TRBV6-5 and J usage is TRBJ2-1; TRBD2 matches 8 bases. Germline-derived CDR1 and CDR2 are MNHEY and SVGAGI. The CDR3 is 16 amino acids. The trim removed 2 bases at V and 6 bases at J, leaving 9 bases unmatched. This chain's CDR3 is CASSYLGSGTLNEQFF. The CDR3 DNA is TGTGCCAGCAGTTACCTGGGTAGCGGGACCCTCAATGAGCAGTTCTTC.

CDR3 residues: CASSSWTSGTNTGELFF. CDR3 nucleotides: TGTGCCAGCAGCTCCTGGACTAGCGGGACGAACACCGGGGAGCTGTTTTTT. The chain links TRBV11-2 to TRBJ2-2; 12 positions agree with TRBD2. Germline loops: CDR1 SGHAT, CDR2 FQNNGV. V gave up 4 bases and J gave up 0 bases; unmatched junction bases: 3. CDR3 length: 17 amino acids.

This chain links TRBV3-1 (or the pseudogene TRBV3-2) with TRBJ2-7, with D possibly being TRBD2 (5 bases). Germline CDR1 LGHDT, CDR2 YNNKEL (reference sequence). V was shortened by 4 bases and J by 4 bases, with 14 bases between the two germline ends. The CDR3 runs to 14 residues. In DNA form, the CDR3 reads TGTGCCAGCAGCCCGTCCGGACTCGAATACGAGCAGTACTTC. Its protein product is CASSPSGLEYEQYF.

This chain uses TRBV19 with TRBJ2-3, with D maybe TRBD2 (6 bases). Trimming removed 0 bases from V and 15 bases from J, with 16 bases in between. Germline assignment: CDR1 LNHDA and CDR2 SQIVND (reference sequence). This CDR3 region has 13 residues. CDR3 in DNA: TGTGCCAGTAGTATAGATGTCCGGGGGTTAAGTTATTTT. As protein: CASSIDVRGLSYF.

This chain links TRBV7-3 with TRBJ1-2; D is perhaps TRBD1 (6 bases). CDR1 is SGHTA, CDR2 FQGTGA, per germline. Trimming took off 2 bases at V and 6 bases at J, with 10 bases between the two ends. The CDR3 sequence is 13 residues long. CDR3 sequence: CASSLGGADGYTF. CDR3 bases: TGTGCCAGCAGCTTAGGGGGGGCAGATGGCTACACCTTC.

V and J are TRBV7-9 and TRBJ2-7; possible D gene TRBD1, 6 bases. V was pared by 0 bases and J by 2 bases, with 17 bases between. CDR1 is SEHNR and CDR2 is FQNEAQ in the germline V gene (reference sequence). This CDR3 spans 17 amino acids. In nucleotides, the CDR3 is TGTGCCAGCAGCTTAGCCACTGTAGGGGGTCGAACCTACGAGCAGTACTTC. Residues: CASSLATVGGRTYEQYF.